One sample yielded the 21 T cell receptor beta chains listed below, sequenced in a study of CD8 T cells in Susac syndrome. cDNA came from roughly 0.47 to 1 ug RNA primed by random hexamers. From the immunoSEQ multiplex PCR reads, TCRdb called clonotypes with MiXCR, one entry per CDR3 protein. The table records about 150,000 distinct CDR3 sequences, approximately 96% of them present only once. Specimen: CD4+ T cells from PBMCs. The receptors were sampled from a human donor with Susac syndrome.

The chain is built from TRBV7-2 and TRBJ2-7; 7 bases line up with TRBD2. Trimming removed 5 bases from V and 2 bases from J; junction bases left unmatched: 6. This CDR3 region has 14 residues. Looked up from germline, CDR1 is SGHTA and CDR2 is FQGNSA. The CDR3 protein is CASSREAGPYEQYF. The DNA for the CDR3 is TGTGCCAGCAGCCGGGAAGCGGGGCCCTACGAGCAGTACTTC.

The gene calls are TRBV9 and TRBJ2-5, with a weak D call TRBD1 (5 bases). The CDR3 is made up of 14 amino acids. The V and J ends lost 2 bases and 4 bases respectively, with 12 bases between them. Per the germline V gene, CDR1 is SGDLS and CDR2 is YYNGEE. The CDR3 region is CASSVEMGRETQYF. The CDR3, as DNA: TGTGCCAGCAGCGTCGAGATGGGGCGAGAGACCCAGTACTTC.

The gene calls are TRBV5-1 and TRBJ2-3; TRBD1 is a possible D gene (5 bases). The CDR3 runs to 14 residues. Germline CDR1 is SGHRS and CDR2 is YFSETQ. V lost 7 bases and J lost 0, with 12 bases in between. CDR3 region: CASLDTTSTDTQYF. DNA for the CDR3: TGCGCCAGCCTGGACACAACTAGCACAGATACGCAGTATTTT.

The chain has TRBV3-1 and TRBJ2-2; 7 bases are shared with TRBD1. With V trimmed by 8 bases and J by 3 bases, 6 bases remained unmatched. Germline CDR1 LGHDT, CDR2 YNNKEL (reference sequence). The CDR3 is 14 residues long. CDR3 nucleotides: TGTGCCAGCGGCGAACAGGGGTACACCGGGGAGCTGTTTTTT. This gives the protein CASGEQGYTGELFF. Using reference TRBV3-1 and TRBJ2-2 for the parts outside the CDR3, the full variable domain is DTAVSQTPKYLVTQMGNDKSIKCEQNLGHDTMYWYKQDSKKFLKIMFSYNNKELIINETVPNRFSPKSPDKAHLNLHINSLELGDSAVYFCASGEQGYTGELFFGEGSRLTVL.

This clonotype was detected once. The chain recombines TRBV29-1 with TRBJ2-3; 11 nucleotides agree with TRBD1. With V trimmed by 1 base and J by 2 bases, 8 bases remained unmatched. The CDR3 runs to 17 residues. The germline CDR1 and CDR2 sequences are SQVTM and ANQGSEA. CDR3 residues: CSVEGSGTGGTTDTQYF. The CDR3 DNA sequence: TGCAGCGTTGAAGGGTCGGGGACAGGGGGAACCACAGATACGCAGTATTTT.

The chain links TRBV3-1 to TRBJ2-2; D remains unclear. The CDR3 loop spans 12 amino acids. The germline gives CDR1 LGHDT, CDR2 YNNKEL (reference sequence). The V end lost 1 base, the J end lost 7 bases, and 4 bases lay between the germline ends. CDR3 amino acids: CASSQGGGELFF. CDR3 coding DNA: TGTGCCAGCAGCCAAGGAGGCGGGGAGCTGTTTTTT.

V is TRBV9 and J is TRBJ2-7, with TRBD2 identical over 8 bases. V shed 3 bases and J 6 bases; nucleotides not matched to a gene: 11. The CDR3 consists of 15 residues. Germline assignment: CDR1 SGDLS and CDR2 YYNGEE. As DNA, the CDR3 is TGTGCCAGCAGCGAAGGTCTTGGGACTAGATCCGAGCAGTACTTC. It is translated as CASSEGLGTRSEQYF.

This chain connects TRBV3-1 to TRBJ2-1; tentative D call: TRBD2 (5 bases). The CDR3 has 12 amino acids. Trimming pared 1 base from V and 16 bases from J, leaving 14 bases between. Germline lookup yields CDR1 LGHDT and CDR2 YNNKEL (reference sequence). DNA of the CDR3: TGTGCCAGCAGCCAAGGGGAGCCTGTAGTTTTCTTC. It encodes CASSQGEPVVFF.

In nucleotides, the CDR3 is TGTGCCAGCAGTTACCCTAAGTTCGCGGCCGCGAATTCACCCCTCCACTTT. This encodes CASSYPKFAAANSPLHF. This chain links TRBV6-2 or TRBV6-3 with TRBJ1-6; D is unclear. CDR3 size: 17 residues. Germline values: CDR1 MNHEY, CDR2 SVGEGT. Trimming stripped 2 bases from V and 7 bases from J, with 18 bases between.

The chain's CDR3 is CASSTRQGFGYTF. The CDR3 bases are TGTGCCAGCAGTACGCGACAGGGGTTTGGCTACACCTTC. The rearrangement joins TRBV25-1 to TRBJ1-2, with 8 bases identical to TRBD1. Germline assignment: CDR1 MGHDK and CDR2 SYGVNS. This CDR3 contains 13 residues. V was clipped by 5 bases and J by 7 bases; unmatched bases: 6.

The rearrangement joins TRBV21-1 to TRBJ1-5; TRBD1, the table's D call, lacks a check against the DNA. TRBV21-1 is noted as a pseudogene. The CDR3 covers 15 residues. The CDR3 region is CAAAPRTLSNQPQHF. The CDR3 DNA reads TGTGCCGCGGCCCCACGGACACTTAGCAATCAGCCCCAGCATTTT.

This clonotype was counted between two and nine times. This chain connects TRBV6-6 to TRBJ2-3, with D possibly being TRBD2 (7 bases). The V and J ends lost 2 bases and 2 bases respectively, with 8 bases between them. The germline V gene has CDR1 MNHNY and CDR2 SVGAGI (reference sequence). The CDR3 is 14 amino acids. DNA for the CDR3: TGTGCCAGCAGTTACGGGGGGGCCACAGATACGCAGTATTTT. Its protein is CASSYGGATDTQYF.

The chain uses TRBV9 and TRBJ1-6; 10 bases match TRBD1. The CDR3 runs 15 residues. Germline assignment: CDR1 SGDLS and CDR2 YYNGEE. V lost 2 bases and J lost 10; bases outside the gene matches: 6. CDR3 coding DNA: TGTGCCAGCAGCGTTACTGGGACAGGGGACTCACCCCTCCACTTT. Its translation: CASSVTGTGDSPLHF.

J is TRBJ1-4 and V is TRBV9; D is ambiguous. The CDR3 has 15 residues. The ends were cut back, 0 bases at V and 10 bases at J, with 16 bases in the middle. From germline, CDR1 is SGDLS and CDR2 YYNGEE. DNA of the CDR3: TGTGCCAGCAGCGTAGGAATGGGCCAGTCCTCAAAACTGTTTTTT. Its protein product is CASSVGMGQSSKLFF.

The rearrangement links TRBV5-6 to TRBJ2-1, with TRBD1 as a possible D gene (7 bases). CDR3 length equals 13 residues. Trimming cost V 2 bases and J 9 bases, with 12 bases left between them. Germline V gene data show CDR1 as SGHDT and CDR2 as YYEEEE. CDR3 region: CASSLGGGSEQFF. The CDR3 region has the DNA TGTGCCAGCAGCTTAGGAGGGGGCAGTGAGCAGTTCTTC.

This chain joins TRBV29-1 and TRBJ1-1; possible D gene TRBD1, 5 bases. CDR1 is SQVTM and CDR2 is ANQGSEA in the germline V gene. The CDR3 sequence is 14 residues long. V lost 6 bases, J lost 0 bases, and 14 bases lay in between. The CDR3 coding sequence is TGCAGCGTGCCCTCCCCGGGGGTGAACACTGAAGCTTTCTTT. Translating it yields CSVPSPGVNTEAFF.

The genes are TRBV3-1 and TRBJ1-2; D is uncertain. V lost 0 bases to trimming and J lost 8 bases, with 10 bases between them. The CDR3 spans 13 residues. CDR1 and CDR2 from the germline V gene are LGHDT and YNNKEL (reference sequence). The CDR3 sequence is CASSQDWTGGYTF. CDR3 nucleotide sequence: TGTGCCAGCAGCCAAGATTGGACCGGAGGCTACACCTTC.

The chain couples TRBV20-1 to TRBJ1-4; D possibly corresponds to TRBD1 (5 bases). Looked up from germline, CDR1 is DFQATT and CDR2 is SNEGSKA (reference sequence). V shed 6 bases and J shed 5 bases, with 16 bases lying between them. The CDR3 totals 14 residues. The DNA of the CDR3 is TGCAGTGCCAATACAGGCCCCCGAAATGAAAAACTGTTTTTT. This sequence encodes CSANTGPRNEKLFF.

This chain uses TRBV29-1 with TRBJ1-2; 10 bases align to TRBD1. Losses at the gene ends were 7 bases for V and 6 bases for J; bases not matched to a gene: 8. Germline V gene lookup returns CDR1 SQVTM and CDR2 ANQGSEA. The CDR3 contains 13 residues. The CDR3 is CSAGDRGLHGYTF. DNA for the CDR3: TGCAGCGCTGGAGACAGGGGGCTACATGGCTACACCTTC.

As DNA, the CDR3 is TGTGCCAGCAGTGTCTCTAGCGGGAAAGAGACCCAGTACTTC. Amino acid sequence: CASSVSSGKETQYF. The V and J genes are TRBV6-1 and TRBJ2-5; 9 bases fit TRBD2. Trimming took 4 bases from V and 3 from J; bases not matched to a gene: 3. Germline CDR1 is MNHNS and CDR2 is SASEGT. The CDR3 length is 14 residues.

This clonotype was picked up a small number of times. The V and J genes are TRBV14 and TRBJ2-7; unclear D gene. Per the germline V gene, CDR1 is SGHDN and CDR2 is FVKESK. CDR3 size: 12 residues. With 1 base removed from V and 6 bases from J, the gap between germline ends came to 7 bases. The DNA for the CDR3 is TGTGCCAGCAGCCAAGCCTGGCGCGAGCAGTACTTC. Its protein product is CASSQAWREQYF.